Shown below are 5 T cell receptor beta chains from a single sample sequenced in a study of cytotoxic CD8 clonotypes in ibrutinib-treated CLL. Assay used: immunoSEQ multiplex PCR; TCRdb lists only in-frame clones, some missing. The sample has roughly 300,000 clones, 70% to 80% seen once. The material was PBMCs, obtained at disease progression, from a patient treated with ibrutinib. All receptors come from a human donor with chronic lymphocytic leukemia.

CDR3 region: CASSFRGTEAFF. CDR3 DNA sequence: TGTGCCAGCAGTTTCAGGGGGACTGAAGCTTTCTTT. The genes are TRBV28 and TRBJ1-1; 7 bases match TRBD1. CDR3 size: 12 residues. V lost 3 bases and J lost 5; bases outside the gene matches: 0. The germline V gene encodes CDR1 MDHEN and CDR2 SYDVKM.

This sequence joins TRBV25-1 and TRBJ2-7; D not resolved. CDR3 length equals 14 residues. V was trimmed by 1 base and J by 5 bases, leaving 12 bases between them. Per germline, CDR1 MGHDK and CDR2 SYGVNS. The CDR3 protein is CASSESGAVHEQYF. In nucleotides, the CDR3 is TGTGCCAGCAGTGAATCGGGTGCCGTTCACGAGCAGTACTTC.

The chain has TRBV10-3 and TRBJ1-1; TRBD1 might be the D (6 bases). Germline CDR1 is ENHRY and CDR2 is SYGVKD. This CDR3 region has 15 residues. Trimming took 3 bases from V and 5 from J, leaving 16 bases between them. CDR3 residues: CAISDPGEEWTEAFF. The CDR3 DNA sequence: TGTGCCATCAGTGACCCAGGGGAGGAGTGGACTGAAGCTTTCTTT.

The chain uses TRBV19 and TRBJ1-3; D is ambiguous. Germline CDR1 and CDR2: LNHDA and SQIVND (reference sequence). The V end was cut by 10 bases, the J end by 0 bases, with 13 bases between. This CDR3 spans 14 amino acids. The CDR3 DNA follows: TGTGCCACCCCGAGGTACCCCTCTGGAAACACCATATATTTT. Translation: CATPRYPSGNTIYF.

The chain combines TRBV7-2 with TRBJ1-6; 7 nucleotides agree with TRBD1. V lost 5 bases to trimming and J lost 4 bases; unmatched junction nucleotides: 11. Germline-derived CDR1 and CDR2 are SGHTA and FQGNSA. The CDR3 runs to 17 residues. CDR3 region: CASSPRGGGFYNSPLHF. CDR3 sequence (DNA): TGTGCCAGCAGCCCGCGGGGAGGGGGCTTTTATAATTCACCCCTCCACTTT.